This is a list of T cell receptor beta chains from one sample in a study of blood T cell repertoires in COVID-19. Assay: immunoSEQ multiplex PCR; the TCRdb copy retains only in-frame clones and omits some. The table has tens of thousands of clones, over 75% seen once. Material: peripheral blood. The receptors come from a man between 65 and 85 years old with active or convalescent COVID-19. Both conserved end residues are part of each CDR3. The order of the fields is V gene, J gene, clone size, D gene, CDR3 protein, CDR3 DNA. A D gene is named only where the DNA matches it firmly. Clone size is given for some rows only: seen once, a few or many times, or a class if the clone is expanded.

v_call: TRBV28; j_call: TRBJ1-4; clone_size: -; d_call: TRBD1; cdr3_aa: CASSSPTGGFREKLFF; cdr3_nt: TGTGCCAGCAGTTCTCCGACAGGGGGCTTCAGAGAAAAACTGTTTTTT
v_call: TRBV7-9; j_call: TRBJ1-6; clone_size: -; d_call: TRBD1; cdr3_aa: CASSSTQPGQATENSPLHF; cdr3_nt: TGTGCCAGCAGCTCTACGCAGCCGGGACAGGCCACGGAGAATTCACCCCTCCACTTT
v_call: TRBV5-6; j_call: TRBJ2-3; clone_size: -; d_call: TRBD2; cdr3_aa: CASSSISGRGDTQYF; cdr3_nt: TGTGCCAGCAGCTCAATTAGCGGGAGGGGGGATACGCAGTATTTT
v_call: TRBV3-1/TRBV3-2; j_call: TRBJ1-5; clone_size: -; d_call: TRBD1; cdr3_aa: CASSLGTGGNQPQHF; cdr3_nt: TGTGCCAGCAGCCTAGGGACAGGGGGCAATCAGCCCCAGCATTTT
v_call: TRBV30; j_call: TRBJ1-2; clone_size: -; d_call: -; cdr3_aa: CAWSRVYGYTF; cdr3_nt: TGTGCCTGGAGTCGGGTCTATGGCTACACCTTC
v_call: TRBV5-1; j_call: TRBJ1-2; clone_size: -; d_call: TRBD1; cdr3_aa: CASSLAGTGGGYTF; cdr3_nt: TGCGCCAGCAGCTTGGCCGGGACAGGGGGCGGCTACACCTTC
v_call: TRBV19; j_call: TRBJ1-2; clone_size: -; d_call: TRBD1; cdr3_aa: CASSIPTGQPYGYTF; cdr3_nt: TGTGCCAGTAGTATACCGACGGGACAGCCTTATGGCTACACCTTC
v_call: TRBV5-3; j_call: TRBJ2-7; clone_size: -; d_call: -; cdr3_aa: CARSRLILARGEQYF; cdr3_nt: TGTGCCAGAAGCCGCCTAATACTCGCGCGGGGCGAGCAGTACTTC
v_call: TRBV27; j_call: TRBJ1-2; clone_size: once; d_call: TRBD1; cdr3_aa: CASSLKGQGTTF; cdr3_nt: TGTGCCAGCAGTTTAAAAGGACAGGGGACCACCTTC
v_call: TRBV28; j_call: TRBJ1-1; clone_size: few; d_call: -; cdr3_aa: CASSLRPPATANTEAFF; cdr3_nt: TGTGCCAGCAGTTTAAGGCCCCCCGCGACAGCGAACACTGAAGCTTTCTTT
v_call: TRBV24-1; j_call: TRBJ2-1; clone_size: once; d_call: TRBD2; cdr3_aa: CATSDASGSSYNEQFF; cdr3_nt: TGTGCCACCAGTGATGCTAGCGGAAGCTCCTACAATGAGCAGTTCTTC
v_call: TRBV28; j_call: TRBJ2-7; clone_size: -; d_call: -; cdr3_aa: CASSLGSLGREQYF; cdr3_nt: TGTGCCAGCAGTTTAGGCTCGCTAGGTCGCGAGCAGTACTTC
v_call: TRBV11-2; j_call: TRBJ1-1; clone_size: -; d_call: -; cdr3_aa: CASTLRSRNTEAFF; cdr3_nt: TGTGCCAGCACCCTCCGGTCCCGGAACACTGAAGCTTTCTTT
v_call: TRBV6-5; j_call: TRBJ2-7; clone_size: -; d_call: -; cdr3_aa: CASSRDMVSEQYF; cdr3_nt: TGTGCCAGCAGCCGGGACATGGTGTCCGAGCAGTACTTC
v_call: TRBV5-1; j_call: TRBJ1-4; clone_size: -; d_call: -; cdr3_aa: CASSATGKRGEKLFF; cdr3_nt: TGCGCCAGCAGCGCCACAGGGAAGCGGGGTGAAAAACTGTTTTTT
v_call: TRBV3-1/TRBV3-2; j_call: TRBJ1-1; clone_size: -; d_call: -; cdr3_aa: CASSQEGWGRGTEAFF; cdr3_nt: TGTGCCAGCAGCCAAGAGGGCTGGGGTCGGGGCACTGAAGCTTTCTTT
v_call: TRBV9; j_call: TRBJ1-1; clone_size: few; d_call: -; cdr3_aa: CASSATPNTEAFF; cdr3_nt: TGTGCCAGCAGCGCTACCCCGAACACTGAAGCTTTCTTT
v_call: TRBV27; j_call: TRBJ2-7; clone_size: -; d_call: -; cdr3_aa: CASSLNRVGRNEQYF; cdr3_nt: TGTGCCAGCAGTTTAAACAGGGTCGGGCGGAACGAGCAGTACTTC
v_call: TRBV28; j_call: TRBJ1-6; clone_size: -; d_call: TRBD1; cdr3_aa: CASRLQGAENSPLHF; cdr3_nt: TGTGCCAGCAGACTACAGGGGGCGGAAAATTCACCCCTCCACTTT
v_call: TRBV28; j_call: TRBJ2-3; clone_size: -; d_call: -; cdr3_aa: CASSFERQWGTDTQYF; cdr3_nt: TGTGCCAGCAGTTTCGAGCGTCAGTGGGGCACAGATACGCAGTATTTT
v_call: TRBV7-2; j_call: TRBJ1-3; clone_size: -; d_call: -; cdr3_aa: CASSPNFSRGNTIYF; cdr3_nt: TGTGCCAGCAGCCCCAATTTTTCTAGGGGGAACACCATATATTTT